This TCR beta chain was documented in a study of PD-1 blockade in classical Hodgkin lymphoma. Study details: On a schedule of every 2 weeks, patients received nivolumab 3 mg/kg intravenously.

The germline V gene encodes CDR1 SGHKS and CDR2 YYEKEE (reference sequence). V lost 4 bases, J lost 4 bases, and 7 bases stayed unmatched. The CDR3 spans 16 residues. Sequencing was performed with immunoSEQ multiplex PCR; in TCRdb, only in-frame clones are kept and a portion is missing. The table records over 15,000 clones, roughly 75% of them present only once. Concerning this clone: Antigen specificity is unknown.

Time point noted: cycle 4 day 1 (C4D1), after more than five weeks of nivolumab. Each patient relapsed following autologous stem cell transplantation, and prior brentuximab vedotin exposure differed. Magnetic negative selection was used to purify CD4+ T cells from PBMCs that had been thawed. Study-level results: Any patient who commenced nivolumab under 1 year after ASCT was excluded. When set against healthy donors, newly diagnosed patients were reported to show lower baseline TCR diversity.

The sequence derives from a human donor with classical Hodgkin lymphoma. The starting material was CD4+ T cells from blood, obtained before the fourth cycle of nivolumab. This chain joins TRBV5-5 and TRBJ2-3, with 12 positions matching TRBD1. The CDR3 region has the DNA TGTGCCAGCAGCGCGCGGGACAGGGGGCCTGCAGATACGCAGTATTTT. It codes for CASSARDRGPADTQYF.